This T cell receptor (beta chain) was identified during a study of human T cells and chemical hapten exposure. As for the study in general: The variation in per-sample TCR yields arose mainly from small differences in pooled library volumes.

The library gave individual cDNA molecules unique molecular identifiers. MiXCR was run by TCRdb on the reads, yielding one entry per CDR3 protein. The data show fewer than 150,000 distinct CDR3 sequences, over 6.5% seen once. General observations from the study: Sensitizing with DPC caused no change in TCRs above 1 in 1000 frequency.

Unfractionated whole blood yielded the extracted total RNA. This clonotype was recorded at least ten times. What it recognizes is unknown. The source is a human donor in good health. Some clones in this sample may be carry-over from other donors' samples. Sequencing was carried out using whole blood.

CDR3 nucleotide sequence: TGTGCCAGCAGTTTGACGACGGGAAACTATGGCTACACCTTC. This translates into CASSLTTGNYGYTF. This chain joins TRBV28 and TRBJ1-2; D remains ambiguous. V lost 3 bases, J lost 2 bases, and 10 bases lay in between. This CDR3 is 14 amino acids long. Germline V CDR1 and CDR2: MDHEN, SYDVKM.